Presented here are 6 T cell receptor beta chains from one specimen sequenced in a study of cytomegalovirus exposure and HLA in healthy donors. The PCR employed 60 Vbeta primers together with 13 Jbeta primers. Clones were read by immunoSEQ multiplex PCR, and TCRdb kept only the in-frame ones, dropping some. The profile shows 180,000 or so clones, around 80% of them singletons. The sequenced material came from PBMCs. Receptors were obtained from a man aged 18 to 29 in good health and CMV-seronegative.

The rearrangement joins TRBV7-2 to TRBJ1-5; D is unclear. CDR1 and CDR2 (germline): SGHTA, FQGNSA. The CDR3 totals 14 residues. Trimming removed 2 bases from V and 3 bases from J, with 8 bases in between. CDR3 bases: TGTGCCAGCAGCTTAAACACCCACAATCAGCCCCAGCATTTT. It yields the protein CASSLNTHNQPQHF.

This chain links TRBV4-3 with TRBJ1-5, with unresolved D. The germline V gene has CDR1 LGHNA and CDR2 YSLEER. The CDR3 has 13 amino acids. Trimming stripped 1 base from V and 4 bases from J, with 5 bases between. The CDR3 loop reads CASSQGVNQPQHF. The CDR3 nucleotides read TGCGCCAGCAGCCAAGGCGTAAATCAGCCCCAGCATTTT.

J is TRBJ1-4 and V is TRBV5-1; no firm D call. The V gene lost 4 bases and the J gene lost 0 bases, with 7 bases spanning the gap. The CDR3 spans 14 residues. Germline V gene lookup returns CDR1 SGHRS and CDR2 YFSETQ. The CDR3 protein is CASSGLATNEKLFF. In DNA form, the CDR3 reads TGCGCCAGCAGCGGACTTGCAACTAATGAAAAACTGTTTTTT.

The CDR3 nucleotides read TGTGCCAGCAGGGCCCCCAGTTACGAGCAGTACTTC. It specifies CASRAPSYEQYF. This chain links TRBV2 with TRBJ2-7, with unresolved D. Trimming removed 6 bases from V and 4 bases from J, with 10 bases in between. Germline CDR1 and CDR2: SNHLY and FYNNEI. This CDR3 is 12 amino acids long.

The chain links TRBV19 to TRBJ1-2, with TRBD1 as a possible D gene (5 bases). The CDR3 sequence is 15 residues long. The germline CDR1 and CDR2 sequences are LNHDA and SQIVND (reference sequence). With 4 bases removed from V and 0 bases from J, the gap between germline ends came to 12 bases. This CDR3 is CASSTRQRSNYGYTF. The CDR3 nucleotides are TGTGCCAGTAGTACCAGACAGCGCTCTAACTATGGCTACACCTTC.

The chain couples TRBV5-1 to TRBJ2-5, with a possible D match to TRBD1 (6 bases). The CDR3 sequence is 18 residues long. The germline CDR1 and CDR2 sequences are SGHRS and YFSETQ. Trimming cost V 0 bases and J 3 bases, with 21 bases left between them. This CDR3 reads CASSLETPGQGPEETQYF. CDR3 nucleotides: TGCGCCAGCAGCTTGGAGACCCCCGGGCAGGGGCCAGAAGAGACCCAGTACTTC.